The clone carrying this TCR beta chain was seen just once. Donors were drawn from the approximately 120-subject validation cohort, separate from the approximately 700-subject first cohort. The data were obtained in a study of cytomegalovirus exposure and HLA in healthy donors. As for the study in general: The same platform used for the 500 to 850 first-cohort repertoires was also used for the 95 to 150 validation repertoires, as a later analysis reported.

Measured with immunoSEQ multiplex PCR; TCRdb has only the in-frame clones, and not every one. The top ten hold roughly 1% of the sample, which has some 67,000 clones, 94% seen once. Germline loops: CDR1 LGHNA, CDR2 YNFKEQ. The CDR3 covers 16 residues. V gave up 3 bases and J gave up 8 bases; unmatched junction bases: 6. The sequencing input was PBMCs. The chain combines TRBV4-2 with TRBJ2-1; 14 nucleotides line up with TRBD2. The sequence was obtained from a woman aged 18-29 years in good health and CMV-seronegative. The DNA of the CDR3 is TGTGCCAGCAGCCAGAGGACTAGCGGGGGGTTAGATGAGCAGTTCTTC. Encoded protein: CASSQRTSGGLDEQFF.